These T cell receptor beta chains were read from a single sample in a study of CD8+ T cells in alopecia areata. Assay: immunoSEQ multiplex PCR; the TCRdb copy retains only in-frame clones and omits some. In the table there are 150,000 to 200,000 clones, more than 55% of which are singletons. This specimen consisted of CD4+ T cells sorted from blood, obtained around week 49, from a patient treated with tofacitinib. All receptors come from a human donor with alopecia areata. Both conserved end residues are part of each CDR3. A D gene is named only where the DNA matches it firmly. A row's size may be missing; if present it is once, few, many or a size class.

clone_size	d_call	j_call	v_call	cdr3_aa	cdr3_nt
.	TRBD1	TRBJ1-2	TRBV25-1	CASRTTGGYGYTF	TGTGCCAGCAGAACGACAGGGGGCTATGGCTACACCTTC
.	.	TRBJ2-6	TRBV6-5	CASSYGSGAGANVLTF	TGTGCCAGCAGTTACGGATCCGGGGCTGGGGCCAACGTCCTGACTTTC
.	TRBD1	TRBJ1-1	TRBV30	CAWSGIQGVHEAFF	TGTGCCTGGAGTGGAATACAGGGGGTTCATGAAGCTTTCTTT
.	.	TRBJ2-7	TRBV27	CASRGPYYEQYF	TGTGCCAGCAGGGGGCCTTACTACGAGCAGTACTTC
once	.	TRBJ2-3	TRBV30	CAWSVRGGGGSDTQYF	TGTGCCTGGAGTGTACGGGGCGGAGGAGGGTCAGATACGCAGTATTTT
few	.	TRBJ2-7	TRBV4-3	CASSQAPGQGGDEQYF	TGCGCCAGCAGCCAAGCCCCAGGGCAGGGTGGAGACGAGCAGTACTTC
few	TRBD2	TRBJ2-3	TRBV29-1	CSGEGPDTQYF	TGCAGCGGGGAGGGCCCAGATACGCAGTATTTT
.	TRBD2	TRBJ2-2	TRBV5-1	CASSSGGAGTGELFF	TGCGCCAGCAGCTCCGGGGGGGCCGGAACCGGGGAGCTGTTTTTT
.	TRBD1	TRBJ2-7	TRBV30	CAWSVPRDRVNREQYF	TGTGCCTGGAGTGTACCTCGGGACAGGGTAAATCGAGAGCAGTACTTC
.	.	TRBJ2-3	TRBV9	CASSVQGRTRTDTQYF	TGTGCCAGCAGCGTCCAAGGGAGGACCCGCACAGATACGCAGTATTTT
.	.	TRBJ2-4	TRBV29-1	CSVADSPENIQYF	TGCAGCGTTGCTGACAGTCCCGAAAACATTCAGTACTTC
few	.	TRBJ2-1	TRBV10-3	CAISESRSQANEQFF	TGTGCCATCAGTGAGTCGAGATCCCAAGCCAATGAGCAGTTCTTC
few	TRBD1	TRBJ1-2	TRBV19	CASRGQGSYGYTF	TGTGCCAGTAGGGGACAGGGAAGTTATGGCTACACCTTC
few	TRBD1	TRBJ1-1	TRBV6-1	CASSVRQGRTEAFF	TGTGCCAGCAGTGTTAGACAGGGGAGGACTGAAGCTTTCTTT
.	.	TRBJ1-6	TRBV13	CASSLREGLIGSPLHF	TGTGCCAGCAGCTTAAGGGAAGGGTTAATTGGATCACCCCTCCACTTT
few	.	TRBJ2-2	TRBV18	CASSPGQTANTGELFF	TGTGCCAGCTCCCCCGGACAGACCGCGAACACCGGGGAGCTGTTTTTT
.	.	TRBJ1-6	TRBV9	CASSAPGNSPLHF	TGTGCCAGCAGCGCCCCAGGGAATTCACCCCTCCACTTT
.	.	TRBJ1-1	TRBV6-6	CASGGTSTEAFF	TGTGCCAGCGGTGGGACATCAACTGAAGCTTTCTTT
.	.	TRBJ2-1	TRBV2	CASSDSITYNEQFF	TGTGCCAGCAGTGACAGCATTACCTACAATGAGCAGTTCTTC
once	.	TRBJ2-1	TRBV7-8	CASSLVDGIYNEQFF	TGTGCCAGCAGCTTAGTTGACGGAATCTACAATGAGCAGTTCTTC
.	.	TRBJ1-2	TRBV30	CAWREPTLSTYGYTF	TGTGCCTGGAGAGAACCCACCCTATCCACCTATGGCTACACCTTC
.	.	TRBJ1-1	TRBV29-1	CSVWAQPNTEAFF	TGCAGCGTTTGGGCACAGCCGAACACTGAAGCTTTCTTT
many	.	TRBJ2-5	TRBV27	CASMRLGRQETQYF	TGTGCCAGCATGAGGTTGGGCCGACAAGAGACCCAGTACTTC
.	.	TRBJ2-6	TRBV5-1	CASSGGETGANVLTF	TGCGCCAGCAGCGGAGGGGAGACTGGGGCCAACGTCCTGACTTTC
.	.	TRBJ2-7	TRBV6-1	CASSGTTPEQYF	TGTGCCAGCAGTGGTACCACCCCCGAGCAGTACTTC
once	.	TRBJ2-7	TRBV18	CASSPGRYEQYF	TGTGCCAGCTCACCAGGGCGCTACGAGCAGTACTTC
.	.	TRBJ2-5	TRBV6-5	CASSFQGRGVGETQYF	TGTGCCAGCAGTTTCCAGGGCCGAGGGGTTGGGGAGACCCAGTACTTC